The 31 T cell receptor beta chains below all came from one sample that was sequenced in a study of blood T cell repertoires in COVID-19. The data were produced by immunoSEQ multiplex PCR, yet TCRdb's version contains in-frame clones alone and is incomplete. Counted here are tens of thousands of clones, about 91% occurring once; the ten biggest clones make up over 10%. Sequences were obtained from peripheral blood. The receptor set was obtained from a human donor with active COVID-19. The donor label of this sample is uncertain.

The chain carries TRBV3-1 (or the pseudogene TRBV3-2) and TRBJ2-1; 7 bases map to TRBD1. This CDR3 is built from 17 residues. Germline V CDR1 and CDR2: LGHDT, YNNKEL (reference sequence). The junction had 7 bases not matched to a gene; V was cut back by 0 bases and J by 2 bases. The CDR3 sequence is CASSQDRGRGTYNEQFF. The CDR3 bases are TGTGCCAGCAGCCAAGACCGAGGCAGGGGGACCTACAATGAGCAGTTCTTC.

The CDR3 coding sequence is TGTGCCAGCAGTTACGGGGGGGCCGGACCAGAGACCCAGTACTTC. Protein: CASSYGGAGPETQYF. The V and J genes are TRBV6-5 and TRBJ2-5; a possible D gene is TRBD2 (7 bases). Between the trimmed V and J ends, which lost 2 bases and 4 bases, there was a span of 14 bases. Germline V lookup: CDR1 MNHEY, CDR2 SVGAGI. The CDR3 consists of 15 residues.

V usage is TRBV4-3 and J usage is TRBJ2-2; no firm D call. CDR3 size: 18 residues. Between the trimmed V and J ends, which lost 0 bases and 0 bases, there was a span of 14 bases. The V gene's germline CDR1 is LGHNA and CDR2 YSLEER. The CDR3 loop reads CASSQEMLVAANTGELFF. CDR3 DNA sequence: TGCGCCAGCAGCCAAGAGATGTTGGTAGCAGCGAACACCGGGGAGCTGTTTTTT.

The chain carries TRBV6-5 and TRBJ2-5; D not certain. The CDR3 spans 13 residues. Germline V gene lookup returns CDR1 MNHEY and CDR2 SVGAGI. The germline V and J ends were trimmed by 0 bases and 5 bases, with 7 bases remaining between them. In DNA, the CDR3 is TGTGCCAGCAGTTACTCCGACGGGGAGACCCAGTACTTC. This translates into CASSYSDGETQYF.

The rearrangement joins TRBV5-1 to TRBJ2-2; 10 positions agree with TRBD2. CDR1 and CDR2 from the germline V gene are SGHRS and YFSETQ. The CDR3 length is 18 residues. V shed 7 bases and J 4 bases; nucleotides not matched to a gene: 16. CDR3 loop: CASGNPPGLAELTGELFF. The CDR3, as DNA: TGCGCCAGCGGGAACCCTCCCGGACTAGCGGAGCTCACCGGGGAGCTGTTTTTT.

V and J are TRBV10-2 and TRBJ2-7, with D possibly being TRBD1 (5 bases). Germline V gene sequence: CDR1 WSHSY, CDR2 SAAADI. The CDR3 runs 15 residues. Deletions cut 3 bases from V and 3 bases from J, with 15 bases between. The CDR3 spells CASSESGRAFYEQYF. CDR3 DNA sequence: TGCGCCAGCAGTGAATCGGGCAGGGCCTTCTACGAGCAGTACTTC.

The chain recombines TRBV18 with TRBJ1-5; no clear D gene. Trimming took off 2 bases at V and 4 bases at J, with 15 bases between the two ends. CDR1 is KGHSH and CDR2 is LQKENI in the germline V gene. The CDR3 loop spans 16 amino acids. CDR3 nucleotide sequence: TGTGCCAGCTCACCATCAACCCCAGCGTCTAATCAGCCCCAGCATTTT. Its translation: CASSPSTPASNQPQHF.

The chain carries TRBV5-4 and TRBJ2-7; 13 nucleotides align to TRBD2. The junction had 5 bases not matched to a gene; V was cut back by 4 bases and J by 7 bases. Germline CDR1 and CDR2: SGHNT and YYREEE (reference sequence). The CDR3 has 14 amino acids. CDR3 protein: CASSRTSGSGEQYF. The CDR3 DNA reads TGTGCCAGCAGCCGGACTAGCGGGAGCGGAGAGCAGTACTTC.

The chain joins TRBV4-3 to TRBJ2-5, with D perhaps TRBD1 (6 bases). The CDR3 spans 15 residues. The V end was cut by 1 base, the J end by 2 bases, with 11 bases between. Germline V CDR1 and CDR2: LGHNA, YSLEER. CDR3 DNA: TGCGCCAGCAGCCAAGCTCCGGGACAACAAGAGACCCAGTACTTC. Protein: CASSQAPGQQETQYF.

The genes are TRBV25-1 and TRBJ1-6, with D possibly being TRBD1 (5 bases). The CDR3 is 15 residues long. Germline V lookup: CDR1 MGHDK, CDR2 SYGVNS. V shed 3 bases and J shed 5 bases, with 11 bases lying between them. This chain's CDR3 is CASSEAGRDNSPLHF. The CDR3 nucleotides are TGTGCCAGCAGTGAGGCGGGACGGGATAATTCACCCCTCCACTTT. Full variable domain (missing parts from reference TRBV25-1 and TRBJ1-6): EADIYQTPRYLVIGTGKKITLECSQTMGHDKMYWYQQDPGMELHLIHYSYGVNSTEKGDLSSESTVSRIRTEHFPLTLESARPSHTSQYLCASSEAGRDNSPLHFGNGTRLTVT.

This clone was observed once. This chain links TRBV3-1 (or the pseudogene TRBV3-2) with TRBJ2-1; 12 positions match TRBD2. The CDR3 spans 15 residues. V lost 1 base to trimming and J lost 5 bases; unmatched junction nucleotides: 0. The germline V gene has CDR1 LGHDT and CDR2 YNNKEL (reference sequence). Written as DNA, the CDR3 is TGTGCCAGCAGCCAAGGGACTAGCGGGAACAATGAGCAGTTCTTC. This sequence encodes CASSQGTSGNNEQFF.

The gene calls are TRBV30 and TRBJ1-6; 7 bases match TRBD1. Germline CDR1 is GTSNPN and CDR2 is SVGIG (reference sequence). Germline trimming cut 5 bases from V and 5 bases from J; bases unmatched to any gene: 6. The CDR3 covers 14 residues. CDR3 in amino acids: CAWLTGTDNSPLHF. For the CDR3, the DNA is TGTGCCTGGTTAACCGGGACAGATAATTCACCCCTCCACTTT.

The gene calls are TRBV5-6 and TRBJ2-1, with TRBD1 as a possible D gene (6 bases). Germline V lookup: CDR1 SGHDT, CDR2 YYEEEE. V was shortened by 2 bases and J by 2 bases, with 11 bases between the two germline ends. This CDR3 spans 15 amino acids. CDR3 protein: CASSFAQGPYNEQFF. Written as DNA, the CDR3 is TGTGCCAGCAGCTTTGCACAGGGCCCCTACAATGAGCAGTTCTTC.

The V gene is TRBV5-1, the J gene TRBJ1-1, with 7 bases fitting TRBD1. V shed 4 bases, J shed 4 bases, and the junction held 4 bases outside the gene matches. The CDR3 totals 13 residues. Germline V lookup: CDR1 SGHRS, CDR2 YFSETQ. CDR3 protein: CASSPGQITEAFF. In DNA form, the CDR3 reads TGCGCCAGCAGCCCGGGACAGATCACTGAAGCTTTCTTT. Complete variable domain (other parts from reference TRBV5-1 and TRBJ1-1): KAGVTQTPRYLIKTRGQQVTLSCSPISGHRSVSWYQQTPGQGLQFLFEYFSETQRNKGNFPGRFSGRQFSNSRSEMNVSTLELGDSALYLCASSPGQITEAFFGQGTRLTVV.

The chain carries TRBV5-1 and TRBJ2-5, with 9 nucleotides matching TRBD2. There are 14 residues in the CDR3. V lost 4 bases to trimming and J lost 1 base; unmatched junction nucleotides: 2. Germline-derived CDR1 and CDR2 are SGHRS and YFSETQ. CDR3 amino acids: CASSVTSGQETQYF. The CDR3 DNA is TGCGCCAGCAGCGTGACTAGCGGCCAAGAGACCCAGTACTTC.

The chain recombines TRBV6-6 with TRBJ2-2; 14 nucleotides align to TRBD2. Trimming removed 5 bases from V and 1 base from J; junction bases left unmatched: 6. CDR1 is MNHNY and CDR2 is SVGAGI in the germline V gene (reference sequence). The length of the CDR3 is 18 residues. CDR3 nucleotide sequence: TGTGCCAGCAGTCCGTCGACTAGCGGGAGGGTGAACACCGGGGAGCTGTTTTTT. The encoded protein is CASSPSTSGRVNTGELFF.

The chain joins TRBV5-1 to TRBJ2-1; 9 nucleotides align to TRBD2. The V and J ends lost 2 bases and 7 bases, in that order; junction bases with no gene match: 4. The CDR3 is 14 amino acids. From germline, CDR1 is SGHRS and CDR2 YFSETQ. For the CDR3, the DNA is TGCGCCAGCAGCTTAGCTCTAGCGGGAAATGAGCAGTTCTTC. It yields the protein CASSLALAGNEQFF.

The chain carries TRBV3-1 (or the pseudogene TRBV3-2) and TRBJ2-3, with TRBD1 as a possible D gene (6 bases). CDR1 and CDR2 (germline): LGHDT, YNNKEL (reference sequence). V was clipped by 4 bases and J by 4 bases, with 12 bases between them. This CDR3 is built from 14 residues. Here the CDR3 DNA reads TGTGCCAGCAGCCCTACAGGGATACCAGATACGCAGTATTTT. As protein: CASSPTGIPDTQYF.

There are a few counts of this clone. The chain recombines TRBV28 with TRBJ2-7, with 7 bases matching TRBD2. The germline gives CDR1 MDHEN, CDR2 SYDVKM. V lost 8 bases and J lost 5; bases outside the gene matches: 12. CDR3 length: 14 amino acids. This chain's CDR3 is CASSLGRESDEQYF. The CDR3 bases are TGTGCCAGCTCCCTTGGGCGGGAGTCAGACGAGCAGTACTTC.

The chain links TRBV28 to TRBJ2-1; TRBD2 might be the D (6 bases). This CDR3 is 15 amino acids long. With 2 bases removed from V and 2 bases from J, the gap between germline ends came to 10 bases. Germline values: CDR1 MDHEN, CDR2 SYDVKM. CDR3 sequence: CASSLGAGPYNEQFF. The CDR3 DNA reads TGTGCCAGCAGTTTAGGAGCGGGTCCCTACAATGAGCAGTTCTTC.

The rearrangement uses TRBV5-1 and TRBJ2-5; possibly TRBD1 for D (5 bases). CDR1 and CDR2 from the germline V gene are SGHRS and YFSETQ. The CDR3 contains 14 residues. The V end was cut by 3 bases, the J end by 2 bases, with 11 bases between. The CDR3 nucleotides read TGCGCCAGCAGCTCCGTAAGGGGACAAGAGACCCAGTACTTC. This encodes CASSSVRGQETQYF.

J is TRBJ2-7 and V is TRBV2; a weak D match, TRBD2 (6 bases). From germline, CDR1 is SNHLY and CDR2 FYNNEI. V was shortened by 7 bases and J by 4 bases, with 14 bases between the two germline ends. This CDR3 has 13 residues. The CDR3 DNA is TGTGCCAGCAAAGGCCCCGGGGGTTACGAGCAGTACTTC. Translation: CASKGPGGYEQYF.

This chain joins TRBV19 and TRBJ1-1; 7 bases line up with TRBD1. The CDR3 is made up of 14 amino acids. Germline lookup yields CDR1 LNHDA and CDR2 SQIVND (reference sequence). The junction had 4 bases not matched to a gene; V was cut back by 5 bases and J by 1 base. The CDR3 reads CASSLQGRNTEAFF. The DNA of the CDR3 is TGTGCCAGTAGTTTACAGGGGCGGAACACTGAAGCTTTCTTT.

This clone came up a few times. V is TRBV5-1 and J is TRBJ1-5; no clear D gene. CDR1 and CDR2 from the germline V gene are SGHRS and YFSETQ. Deletions cut 1 base from V and 6 bases from J, with 14 bases between. The CDR3 extends over 15 amino acids. The CDR3 loop is CASSLRPEGGQPQHF. CDR3 DNA sequence: TGCGCCAGCAGCTTGAGACCAGAAGGCGGTCAGCCCCAGCATTTT.

The rearrangement links TRBV7-8 to TRBJ2-2, with TRBD2 matching 8 bases. The CDR3 sequence is 18 residues long. J lost 4 bases, V lost 5 bases, and 15 bases had no gene match. Germline values: CDR1 SGHVS, CDR2 FQNEAQ. CDR3 in amino acids: CASSPRRFLAGPTGELFF. The CDR3 nucleotides are TGTGCCAGCAGCCCCAGGAGGTTCCTAGCGGGCCCCACCGGGGAGCTGTTTTTT.

The rearrangement uses TRBV9 and TRBJ2-1; 9 positions agree with TRBD2. Germline assignment: CDR1 SGDLS and CDR2 YYNGEE. Trimming cost V 0 bases and J 0 bases; bases outside gene matches: 4. The CDR3 covers 17 residues. The CDR3 DNA sequence: TGTGCCAGCAGCGTAGAACCAGCGGGAGGCTCCTACAATGAGCAGTTCTTC. This translates into CASSVEPAGGSYNEQFF.

The chain joins TRBV10-3 to TRBJ1-5, with a weak D call TRBD1 (6 bases). The germline gives CDR1 ENHRY, CDR2 SYGVKD. V was shortened by 10 bases and J by 5 bases, with 18 bases between the two germline ends. The CDR3 totals 14 residues. CDR3 region: CATKIQGSDQPQHF. For the CDR3, the DNA is TGTGCCACCAAAATACAGGGTTCGGATCAGCCCCAGCATTTT.

V and J are TRBV18 and TRBJ2-1; TRBD1 is a possible D gene (6 bases). Germline V lookup: CDR1 KGHSH, CDR2 LQKENI. This CDR3 contains 16 residues. The V end was cut by 5 bases, the J end by 6 bases, with 20 bases between. CDR3 nucleotides: TGTGCCAGCTCATTCCCGAGAGGACAGACCTCCAATGAGCAGTTCTTC. This sequence encodes CASSFPRGQTSNEQFF. The full variable domain, in which reference TRBV18 and TRBJ2-1 provide the parts outside the CDR3, is NAGVMQNPRHLVRRRGQEARLRCSPMKGHSHVYWYRQLPEEGLKFMVYLQKENIIDESGMPKERFSAEFPKEGPSILRIQQVVRGDSAAYFCASSFPRGQTSNEQFFGPGTRLTVL.

The V gene is TRBV20-1, the J gene TRBJ2-2, with unresolved D. Germline CDR1 is DFQATT and CDR2 is SNEGSKA (reference sequence). Trimming cost V 3 bases and J 4 bases, with 6 bases left between them. The CDR3 is 12 residues long. The CDR3 coding sequence is TGCAGTGCTAGTCAGCGCACCGGGGAGCTGTTTTTT. Translated, it gives CSASQRTGELFF.

The chain combines TRBV30 with TRBJ1-1; 8 nucleotides agree with TRBD1. V dropped 3 bases and J dropped 1; count of bases not matched to a gene: 4. The CDR3 is 14 amino acids. In germline, CDR1 is GTSNPN, CDR2 SVGIG (reference sequence). The CDR3 is CAWRPGQENTEAFF. CDR3 DNA sequence: TGTGCCTGGAGGCCGGGACAGGAGAACACTGAAGCTTTCTTT. Looking up the rest from reference TRBV30 and TRBJ1-1 gives the full variable domain: SQTIHQWPATLVQPVGSPLSLECTVEGTSNPNLYWYRQAAGRGLQLLFYSVGIGQISSEVPQNLSASRPQDRQFILSSKKLLLSDSGFYLCAWRPGQENTEAFFGQGTRLTVV.

The CDR3 coding sequence is TGTGCCAGCAGACGGGAGACCCAAGAGACCCAGTACTTC. Protein product: CASRRETQETQYF. The chain uses TRBV5-4 and TRBJ2-5; tentative D call: TRBD2 (6 bases). In germline, CDR1 is SGHNT, CDR2 YYREEE (reference sequence). The CDR3 loop spans 13 amino acids. Between the trimmed V and J ends, which lost 5 bases and 1 base, there was a span of 9 bases.